What follows are 22 T cell receptor beta chains derived from one specimen sequenced in a study of molecular identifiers for immune sequencing clone quantification (dated by TCRdb to the late 2010s). Libraries came from PCR. The instrument was an Illumina HiSeq 4000. The raw public reads went through TCRdb reprocessing: fastp at Q25, MiXCR clone calling, in-frame beta chains kept. Every entry covers one CDR3 protein and lists the most common genes and DNA from its rows. For this sample the table gives more than 300,000 distinct CDR3 sequences, of which over 20% were detected only once. About 0.79% of the sample is in the top ten clones. Sample: naive CD8+ T cells from blood, with Jurkat cell RNA spiked in. This sample's cell subset or site label indicates: FACS-sorted CD8+CD4-CCR7+CD45RA+ naive T cells. The receptors were sampled from a human donor in good health. Some libraries in this study had Jurkat cell RNA spiked in.

Remarks on this clonotype: Possible read error: a much larger clone is one base away. This sequence joins TRBV4-1 and TRBJ2-1, with 11 bases identical to TRBD2. CDR1 is MGHRA, CDR2 YSYEKL, per germline. The CDR3 sequence is 15 residues long. Here the CDR3 reads CASCQVAGGYNEQFF. CDR3 nucleotides: TGCGCCAGCTGCCAAGTAGCGGGGGGGTACAATGAGCAGTTCTTC.

This clonotype was detected ten times or more. The J gene is TRBJ1-6, the V gene TRBV28; D possibly corresponds to TRBD1 (5 bases). The CDR3 contains 17 residues. V was trimmed by 5 bases and J by 1 base, leaving 15 bases between them. Germline CDR1 MDHEN, CDR2 SYDVKM. The CDR3, as DNA: TGTGCCAGCAGTGGAGGTGTCAGGGTGTCCTATAATTCACCCCTCCACTTT. The encoded protein is CASSGGVRVSYNSPLHF.

This clonotype showed up just a few times. The chain couples TRBV6-2 or TRBV6-3 to TRBJ2-3, with 10 nucleotides matching TRBD2. V shed 0 bases and J 1 base; nucleotides not matched to a gene: 7. The CDR3 contains 18 residues. Germline values: CDR1 MNHEY, CDR2 SVGEGT. The chain's CDR3 is CASSYSVLAGVRTDTQYF. CDR3 nucleotides: TGTGCCAGCAGTTACTCGGTCCTAGCGGGAGTACGCACAGATACGCAGTATTTT.

Many counts were recorded for this clonotype. The genes are TRBV28 and TRBJ1-6; a possible D gene is TRBD1 (5 bases). This CDR3 is built from 15 residues. V was shortened by 8 bases and J by 2 bases, with 13 bases between the two germline ends. CDR1 and CDR2 (germline): MDHEN, SYDVKM. CDR3 region: CASLGTDTYNSPLHF. DNA for the CDR3: TGTGCCAGCCTCGGGACTGATACCTATAATTCACCCCTCCACTTT.

In this sample, this clonotype turned up many times. The rearrangement uses TRBV10-2 and TRBJ2-5, with 8 bases fitting TRBD2. In germline, CDR1 is WSHSY, CDR2 SAAADI. Germline trimming cut 3 bases from V and 1 base from J; bases unmatched to any gene: 4. The CDR3 spans 15 residues. This CDR3 is CASSDTGGTQETQYF. The CDR3 nucleotides are TGCGCCAGCAGTGATACGGGGGGGACCCAAGAGACCCAGTACTTC.

With respect to this clonotype: Possible read error: a much larger clone is one base away. The chain uses TRBV15 and TRBJ1-1; possible D gene TRBD1, 6 bases. The germline V gene encodes CDR1 LNHNV and CDR2 YYDKDF (reference sequence). Trimming stripped 6 bases from V and 0 bases from J, with 23 bases between. The CDR3 contains 18 residues. The CDR3 sequence is CATREAGGCTMMNTEAFF. The CDR3, as DNA: TGTGCCACCAGGGAAGCGGGGGGCTGCACGATGATGAACACTGAAGCTTTCTTT.

In this sample, this clonotype turned up a few times. V usage is TRBV6-2 or TRBV6-3 and J usage is TRBJ1-1, with D maybe TRBD1 (6 bases). The V and J ends lost 4 bases and 5 bases respectively, with 20 bases between them. Germline loops: CDR1 MNHEY, CDR2 SVGEGT. The CDR3 runs 16 residues. The CDR3 nucleotides are TGTGCCAGCAGTTCGGACCCTAGGGGGGGTTTTACTGAAGCTTTCTTT. Encoded protein: CASSSDPRGGFTEAFF.

This clonotype has a count of ten or more. The chain recombines TRBV4-3 with TRBJ1-5; TRBD1 agrees at 9 bases. The CDR3 is made up of 15 amino acids. Trimming at V came to 3 bases and at J to 3 bases, leaving 3 bases not matched to a gene. Germline loops: CDR1 LGHNA, CDR2 YSLEER. The CDR3 is CASSQGQGTNQPQHF. CDR3 in DNA: TGCGCCAGCAGCCAGGGACAGGGTACCAATCAGCCCCAGCATTTT.

The sample holds many counts of this clonotype. The chain employs TRBV4-1 and TRBJ1-4, with TRBD1 as a possible D gene (6 bases). This CDR3 contains 15 residues. Trimming left V 0 bases short and J 6 bases short, with 11 bases between. CDR1 and CDR2 (germline): MGHRA, YSYEKL. The CDR3 nucleotides read TGCGCCAGCAGCCAAGATCACCCAGGGGATGAAAAACTGTTTTTT. Protein product: CASSQDHPGDEKLFF.

Many counts were recorded for this clonotype. CDR3 in amino acids: CASSLTGWQYF. CDR3 sequence (DNA): TGTGCCAGCAGCCTAACCGGCTGGCAGTACTTC. The chain recombines TRBV7-9 with TRBJ2-7; no clear D. CDR1 and CDR2 (germline): SEHNR, FQNEAQ (reference sequence). V dropped 5 bases and J dropped 9 bases, with 11 bases sitting between them. The length of the CDR3 is 11 residues.

The J gene is TRBJ2-7, the V gene TRBV2; D gene unclear. V was shortened by 3 bases and J by 1 base, with 7 bases between the two germline ends. CDR1 is SNHLY, CDR2 FYNNEI, per germline. The length of the CDR3 is 13 residues. The CDR3 spells CASSEWVSYEQYF. The DNA for the CDR3 is TGTGCCAGCAGTGAGTGGGTTTCCTACGAGCAGTACTTC.

This clonotype was counted ten times or more. The V call is TRBV30, the J call TRBJ2-7; D may be TRBD1 (6 bases). The V end was cut by 5 bases, the J end by 4 bases, with 9 bases between. The CDR3 sequence is 11 residues long. Germline V lookup: CDR1 GTSNPN, CDR2 SVGIG (reference sequence). The CDR3 bases are TGTGCCTGGTCGACAGGTTACGAGCAGTACTTC. Its translation: CAWSTGYEQYF. Combining the CDR3 with reference TRBV30 and TRBJ2-7 gives the whole variable domain SQTIHQWPATLVQPVGSPLSLECTVEGTSNPNLYWYRQAAGRGLQLLFYSVGIGQISSEVPQNLSASRPQDRQFILSSKKLLLSDSGFYLCAWSTGYEQYFGPGTRLTVT.

The sample holds many counts of this clonotype. This sequence joins TRBV7-9 and TRBJ2-1; D gene ambiguous. The V end was cut by 1 base, the J end by 9 bases, with 7 bases between. Germline CDR1 and CDR2: SEHNR and FQNEAQ (reference sequence). CDR3 length: 12 amino acids. CDR3 amino acids: CASSLGFLEQFF. CDR3 nucleotides: TGTGCCAGCAGCTTAGGGTTCCTTGAGCAGTTCTTC.

The sample holds a few counts of this clonotype. The chain links TRBV5-6 to TRBJ2-3, with D possibly matching TRBD2 (5 bases). V was cut by 0 bases and J by 4 bases, with 9 bases left in between. The length of the CDR3 is 14 residues. Germline V lookup: CDR1 SGHDT, CDR2 YYEEEE. The CDR3: CASSLERGADTQYF. CDR3 in DNA: TGTGCCAGCAGCTTGGAACGGGGTGCAGATACGCAGTATTTT.

On this clonotype itself: This may be a read error, as it is one base from a much larger clone. V gene TRBV6-5 combines with J gene TRBJ2-7; 9 positions match TRBD1. The CDR3 spans 14 residues. Germline CDR1 reads MNHEY; CDR2 reads SVGAGI. In DNA, the CDR3 is TGTGCCAGCAGATCTCCGGGACAGGGCTACGTGCAGTACTTC. It translates to CASRSPGQGYVQYF.

With respect to this clonotype: A read error may be the cause here, since a much bigger clone is one base away. V and J are TRBV5-1 and TRBJ2-5; D unresolved. From germline, CDR1 is SGHRS and CDR2 YFSETQ. This CDR3 is built from 13 residues. V shed 1 base and J shed 5 bases, with 9 bases lying between them. The CDR3 is CASSLRPAETQYF. CDR3 bases: TGCGCCAGCAGCTTGCGGCCGGCGGAGACCCAGTACTTC. The full variable domain, its missing parts supplied by reference TRBV5-1 and TRBJ2-5, is KAGVTQTPRYLIKTRGQQVTLSCSPISGHRSVSWYQQTPGQGLQFLFEYFSETQRNKGNFPGRFSGRQFSNSRSEMNVSTLELGDSALYLCASSLRPAETQYFGPGTRLLVL.

A remark on this clonotype: A much larger clone is a single base away; this may be a read error. The rearrangement joins TRBV5-1 to TRBJ1-2; D possibly corresponds to TRBD1 (6 bases). V shed 2 bases and J shed 6 bases, with 17 bases lying between them. The CDR3 is 15 residues long. CDR1 and CDR2 (germline): SGHRS, YFSETQ. Written as DNA, the CDR3 is TGCGCCAGCAGCTTAACGCCGGGACATCTGGATGGCTACACCTTC. Protein sequence: CASSLTPGHLDGYTF.

This clonotype has at least ten counts. V usage is TRBV6-5 and J usage is TRBJ1-1; D unclear. Trimming removed 3 bases from V and 0 bases from J, with 8 bases in between. The CDR3 sequence is 14 residues long. The germline CDR1 and CDR2 sequences are MNHEY and SVGAGI. The CDR3 spells CASSYGLVNTEAFF. The CDR3 DNA reads TGTGCCAGCAGTTATGGCTTGGTGAACACTGAAGCTTTCTTT.

This clonotype has a count of ten or more. The rearrangement links TRBV12-3 or TRBV12-4 to TRBJ2-5, with TRBD1 identical over 10 bases. The CDR3 sequence is 15 residues long. Unmatched junction bases numbered 5, after V lost 2 bases and J lost 5 bases. CDR3 in amino acids: CASSLRQGAYETQYF. DNA for the CDR3: TGTGCCAGCAGTTTAAGACAGGGGGCGTATGAGACCCAGTACTTC.

This clonotype was counted ten times or more. The rearrangement uses TRBV25-1 and TRBJ2-3; TRBD1 matches at 9 bases. The CDR3 contains 14 residues. V was clipped by 6 bases and J by 4 bases; unmatched bases: 5. CDR1 MGHDK and CDR2 SYGVNS come from the germline V gene. CDR3 sequence reads: CASRLGQGPDTQYF. The CDR3 DNA follows: TGTGCCAGCAGATTAGGACAGGGGCCAGATACGCAGTATTTT.

This clonotype was recorded many times. This chain uses TRBV13 with TRBJ2-7, with 13 bases lining up with TRBD2. There are 16 residues in the CDR3. Trimming cost V 5 bases and J 6 bases; bases outside gene matches: 10. Germline V gene data show CDR1 as PRHDT and CDR2 as FYEKMQ (reference sequence). CDR3 DNA sequence: TGTGCCAGCAGCCCTACTGGACTAGCGGGGGTCGGCGAGCAGTACTTC. It codes for CASSPTGLAGVGEQYF.

The V gene is TRBV20-1, the J gene TRBJ2-3; the match to TRBD2 covers 11 bases. The germline gives CDR1 DFQATT, CDR2 SNEGSKA (reference sequence). V trimming: 6 bases; J trimming: 1 base; junction bases outside the gene matches: 3. This CDR3 contains 14 residues. The chain's CDR3 is CSAGTSGRTDTQYF. The CDR3 DNA reads TGCAGTGCGGGGACTAGCGGTCGCACAGATACGCAGTATTTT.